Shown below are 12 T cell receptor beta chains from a single sample sequenced in a study of T cells after yellow fever vaccination. TCRdb independently ran MiXCR on the 5' RACE reads; one entry per CDR3 protein. The sample consists of hundreds of thousands of distinct CDR3 sequences, around 4% of them appearing once. Specimen: PBMCs, collected on the day of the yellow fever booster vaccination. The receptors shown here come from a man aged 18-30 years who received the YFV17D yellow fever vaccine.

V usage is TRBV11-2 and J usage is TRBJ1-1; D not certain. In germline, CDR1 is SGHAT, CDR2 FQNNGV. The CDR3 has 12 residues. Trimming took off 5 bases at V and 1 base at J, with 5 bases between the two ends. The CDR3 loop reads CASSVTNTEAFF. The CDR3, as DNA: TGTGCCAGCAGCGTGACGAACACTGAAGCTTTCTTT.

This clonotype was seen only a few times. The chain recombines TRBV11-2 with TRBJ1-2; possible D gene TRBD1, 5 bases. CDR1 and CDR2 (germline): SGHAT, FQNNGV. The CDR3 length is 16 residues. Trimming took 5 bases from V and 4 from J, leaving 20 bases between them. The CDR3 here is CASSILPAGGGYGYTF. CDR3 sequence (DNA): TGTGCCAGCAGCATCCTACCCGCGGGTGGGGGCTATGGCTACACCTTC.

This clonotype was observed a few times. The CDR3 nucleotides read TGTGCCACCAGTGACCCGAGGGGAAGGTTGGATACGCAGTATTTT. This translates into CATSDPRGRLDTQYF. The V and J genes are TRBV24-1 and TRBJ2-3; D might be TRBD1 or TRBD2, each matching 5 bases. Germline V gives CDR1 KGHDR, CDR2 SFDVKD. The CDR3 contains 15 residues. The V and J ends lost 4 bases and 6 bases respectively, with 16 bases between them.

This clonotype was seen many times. The J gene is TRBJ2-6, the V gene TRBV9; D unclear. CDR1 SGDLS and CDR2 YYNGEE come from the germline V gene. Trimming left V 7 bases short and J 4 bases short, with 9 bases between. The CDR3 has 13 residues. Written as DNA, the CDR3 is TGTGCCAGCTCCCCGGCGGGGGCCAACGTCCTGACTTTC. Protein sequence: CASSPAGANVLTF.

This clonotype has just a few counts. This CDR3 is CAIRGTGYNEQFF. The CDR3, as DNA: TGTGCCATCAGAGGGACAGGTTACAATGAGCAGTTCTTC. V usage is TRBV10-3 and J usage is TRBJ2-1; TRBD1 agrees at 8 bases. Losses at the gene ends were 6 bases for V and 4 bases for J; bases not matched to a gene: 2. This CDR3 region has 13 residues. Germline V lookup: CDR1 ENHRY, CDR2 SYGVKD.

The chain joins TRBV5-4 to TRBJ1-4; 7 bases line up with TRBD1. V lost 4 bases and J lost 8; bases outside the gene matches: 11. The CDR3 contains 15 residues. Germline CDR1 and CDR2: SGHNT and YYREEE (reference sequence). DNA for the CDR3: TGTGCCAGCAGCGCAATACAGGGGAAGCACGAAAAACTGTTTTTT. This codes for CASSAIQGKHEKLFF. The full variable domain, rest sourced from reference TRBV5-4 and TRBJ1-4, is ETGVTQSPTHLIKTRGQQVTLRCSSQSGHNTVSWYQQALGQGPQFIFQYYREEENGRGNFPPRFSGLQFPNYSSELNVNALELDDSALYLCASSAIQGKHEKLFFGSGTQLSVL.

This clonotype was seen many times. The V call is TRBV7-8, the J call TRBJ1-4; possible D gene TRBD1, 6 bases. The CDR3 totals 14 residues. From germline, CDR1 is SGHVS and CDR2 FQNEAQ. Trimming removed 5 bases from V and 8 bases from J, with 15 bases in between. As DNA, the CDR3 is TGTGCCAGCAGCCGTGGACAGAAGCAGGAAAAACTGTTTTTT. Protein product: CASSRGQKQEKLFF.

The table lists this clonotype with a few counts. The rearrangement joins TRBV19 to TRBJ2-7; 11 nucleotides align to TRBD1. V lost 5 bases, J lost 3 bases, and 9 bases stayed unmatched. CDR3 length: 16 amino acids. Germline V CDR1 and CDR2: LNHDA, SQIVND (reference sequence). CDR3 residues: CASSPGQGVNLYEQYV. The CDR3 DNA follows: TGTGCCAGTAGTCCGGGACAGGGGGTTAACCTCTACGAGCAGTACGTC.

This clonotype has a count of ten or more. The gene calls are TRBV3-1 and TRBJ2-2; the match to TRBD1 covers 9 bases. Trimming removed 3 bases from V and 6 bases from J; junction bases left unmatched: 5. Germline V gene lookup returns CDR1 LGHDT and CDR2 YNNKEL (reference sequence). This CDR3 is 15 amino acids long. CDR3 sequence reads: CASSQGDRAPGELFF. DNA for the CDR3: TGTGCCAGCAGCCAGGGGGACAGGGCCCCCGGGGAGCTGTTTTTT.

This clonotype was seen a few times. CDR3 DNA: TGTGCCAGCAGTGTACCCGGGACACTCTCCACAGATACGCAGTATTTT. As protein: CASSVPGTLSTDTQYF. The chain recombines TRBV12-3 or TRBV12-4 with TRBJ2-3; weak D call: TRBD1 (6 bases). The V and J ends lost 5 bases and 2 bases respectively, with 17 bases between them. The CDR3 covers 16 residues.

This clonotype has ten or more counts. The chain recombines TRBV12-3 or TRBV12-4 with TRBJ2-7; D is unresolved. V was pared by 6 bases and J by 4 bases, with 7 bases between. CDR3 length: 11 residues. Here the CDR3 reads CASSMGYEQYF. The CDR3 DNA is TGTGCCAGCAGCATGGGGTACGAGCAGTACTTC.

At least ten counts were recorded for this clonotype. CDR3: CASSPGQGVTDTQYF. In nucleotides, the CDR3 is TGTGCCAGCTCACCAGGACAGGGGGTCACAGATACGCAGTATTTT. The chain carries TRBV18 and TRBJ2-3, with 10 nucleotides matching TRBD1. Germline CDR1 is KGHSH and CDR2 is LQKENI. The CDR3 totals 15 residues. Unmatched junction bases numbered 1, after V lost 2 bases and J lost 2 bases.